This TCR beta chain was observed in a study of radiotherapy plus CTLA-4 blockade in lung cancer. Study information: Among patients, about 17% showed objective responses, and 30% to 40% had disease control. Overall study results and limits: Some TCR clones had been derived from tumors. These clones expanded in peripheral blood after radiotherapy plus ipilimumab. Interferon-beta, together with early blood T cell clone dynamics, reportedly best predicted response.

This clone occurred once. Its antigen is unidentified. The CDR3 spans 14 residues. V shed 4 bases, J shed 2 bases, and the junction held 5 bases outside the gene matches. Per germline, CDR1 SGHTA and CDR2 FQGNSA. Sequencing used immunoSEQ multiplex PCR; TCRdb keeps in-frame clones, though not all of them. The sample holds 40,000 to 45,000 clones, roughly three quarters seen once. This receptor was taken from a human donor with non-small cell lung cancer whose response to radiotherapy plus ipilimumab could not be evaluated. The chain has TRBV7-2 and TRBJ2-7; 7 bases line up with TRBD1. The sample in question was peripheral blood, obtained from a patient treated with radiotherapy plus ipilimumab. In DNA, the CDR3 is TGTGCCAGCAGCTGGAGAGGGGGCCCCTACGAGCAGTACTTC. This gives the protein CASSWRGGPYEQYF.